A single T cell receptor (beta chain) is shown here with its context. Produced via immunoSEQ multiplex PCR; TCRdb's table is partial and in-frame only. The table lists 490,000 or so clones, 76% of them singletons. CDR3 length: 12 residues. The germline V gene has CDR1 LNHDA and CDR2 SQIVND (reference sequence). V was clipped by 4 bases and J by 5 bases, with 9 bases between them. The sample belongs to a study of shared clonotypes between healthy human individuals. Study-level information: Researchers drew samples from two women and a few men aged 18 to 49.

The chain recombines TRBV19 with TRBJ2-7; a weak D match, TRBD1 (6 bases). The clonotype comes from a woman aged 40-49 years in good health. Some clones in this sample may be carry-over from other donors' samples. The sample comprised PBMCs. CDR3 amino acids: CASSNRADEQYF. CDR3 DNA: TGTGCCAGTAGTAACAGGGCGGACGAGCAGTACTTC.